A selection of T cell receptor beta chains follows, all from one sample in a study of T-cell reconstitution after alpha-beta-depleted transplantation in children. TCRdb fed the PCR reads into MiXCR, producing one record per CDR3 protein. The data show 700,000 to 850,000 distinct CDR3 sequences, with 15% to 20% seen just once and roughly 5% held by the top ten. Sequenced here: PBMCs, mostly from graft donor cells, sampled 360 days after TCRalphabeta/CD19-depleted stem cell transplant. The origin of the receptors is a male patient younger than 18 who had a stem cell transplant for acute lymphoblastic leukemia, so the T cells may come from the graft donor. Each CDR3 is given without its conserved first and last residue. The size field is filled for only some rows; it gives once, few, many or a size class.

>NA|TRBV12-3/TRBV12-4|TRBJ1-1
ASSSQVAALNTEAF
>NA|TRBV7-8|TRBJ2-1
ASSLGLAGGPKANEQF
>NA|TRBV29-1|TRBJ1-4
SGTGGMDEKLF
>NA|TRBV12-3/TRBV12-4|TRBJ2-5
ASSPLDQETQY
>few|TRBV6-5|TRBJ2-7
ASSYALPGSYEQY
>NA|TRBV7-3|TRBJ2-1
ASSVNPYGTQQF
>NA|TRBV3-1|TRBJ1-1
ASARTGATEAF
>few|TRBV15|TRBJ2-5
ATSRASFQETQY
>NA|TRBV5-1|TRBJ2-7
ASSSSGTVTGDPYEQY
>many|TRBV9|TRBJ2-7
ASSVVGGYEQY
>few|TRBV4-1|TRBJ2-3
ASSQGGLGSPNTDTQY
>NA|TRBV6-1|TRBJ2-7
ASRPDRGVSSYEQY
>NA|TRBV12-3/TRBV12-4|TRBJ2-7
ASRPGTSVSSYEQY
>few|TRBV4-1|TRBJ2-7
ASSQRDWPKGERYEQY
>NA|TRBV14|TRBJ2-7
ASSQEGWYGSSYEQY
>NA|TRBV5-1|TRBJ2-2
ASSLSTTGSTGELF
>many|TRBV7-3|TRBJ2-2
ASSPTRAGGGAGELF
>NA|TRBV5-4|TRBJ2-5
ASSSSMMPETQY
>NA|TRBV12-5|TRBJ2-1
ASGAPGLAVYNEQF
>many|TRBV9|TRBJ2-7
ASSVGAFLDEQY
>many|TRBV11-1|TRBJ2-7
ASSLSLLGIGQGNEQY
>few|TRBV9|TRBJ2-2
ASSPAHRGNTGELF
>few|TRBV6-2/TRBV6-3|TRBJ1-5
ASSPQPGQPQH
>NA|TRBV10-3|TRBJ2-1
ADPPGLPQKKQF